The T cell receptor (beta chain) under discussion was sequenced for a study of OX40 agonist ivuxolimab in advanced cancers. The assay was immunoSEQ multiplex PCR, and TCRdb's table has in-frame clones only and misses some. Of under 85,000 clones listed, over 90% are singletons. The CDR3 loop spans 13 amino acids. From germline, CDR1 is GTSNPN and CDR2 SVGIG (reference sequence). V gave up 2 bases and J gave up 0 bases, with 6 bases separating them. The chain combines TRBV30 with TRBJ2-3; no definite D call. The source was CD4+ or CD8+ T cells sorted from blood, collected in a trial of the OX40 agonist ivuxolimab. The TCR comes from an adult with an advanced solid tumor such as melanoma, head and neck, liver or kidney cancer. The CDR3 DNA reads as TGTGCCTGGAGTCCACAGAGCACAGATACGCAGTATTTT. Residues: CAWSPQSTDTQYF.